The entry below gives a single TCR beta chain sequence along with its context. The target antigen is unknown. V was shortened by 10 bases and J by 0 bases, with 16 bases between the two germline ends. This CDR3 is built from 14 residues. Per germline, CDR1 MRHNA and CDR2 SNTAGT. Employing constant-segment primers, 5'RACE generated TCR alpha and TCR beta cDNA libraries bearing sample barcodes and UMIs. TCRdb independently ran MiXCR on the 5' RACE reads; one entry per CDR3 protein. The sample has fewer than 300,000 distinct CDR3 sequences; roughly 18% are singletons. The data originate from a study of T-cell memory formation after mild COVID-19. Study-wide results and caveats: CM and EM subsets held most contracting CD4+ clones; EMRA held CD8+ ones. Confirmation was lacking for SARS-CoV-2 specificity of second-wave clones that peaked on day 37. CD4/CD8 balance characterized clones contracting day 15 to 85, and CD4+ skew characterized later expanders.

The source is a man younger than 35 who had mild COVID-19 (a few samples of this study predate the infection). Cell type and time point are not known. This chain uses TRBV6-4 with TRBJ2-7, with a weak D call TRBD2 (6 bases). The sequencing input was PBMCs or a T cell subset sorted from them (not recorded which). The CDR3 loop reads CATGSGCSSYEQYF. The CDR3 bases are TGTGCCACAGGAAGCGGGTGCAGCTCCTACGAGCAGTACTTC.